What follows are 28 T cell receptor beta chains derived from one specimen sequenced in a study of neurological immune-mediated disorders. TCRdb independently ran MiXCR on the 5' RACE reads; one entry per CDR3 protein. This sample has around 26,000 distinct CDR3 sequences, with around 3.4% found just once. Source material: PBMCs. All receptors come from a young woman with multiple sclerosis.

This clonotype was counted many times. In DNA, the CDR3 is TGCAGTGCTAGATGGGGGACAGGGAATGAGCAGTTCTTC. Amino acid sequence: CSARWGTGNEQFF. The rearrangement joins TRBV20-1 to TRBJ2-1, with 9 bases identical to TRBD1. V lost 2 bases to trimming and J lost 7 bases; unmatched junction nucleotides: 3. There are 13 residues in the CDR3. Germline CDR1 reads DFQATT; CDR2 reads SNEGSKA (reference sequence).

This clonotype came up many times. The chain has TRBV29-1 and TRBJ2-5, with D maybe TRBD2 (6 bases). V lost 4 bases and J 5 bases, leaving 11 bases between the germline ends. CDR1 SQVTM and CDR2 ANQGSEA come from the germline V gene. The CDR3 length is 12 residues. The CDR3 DNA is TGCAGCGTTGTCGACGGGAGTGAGACCCAGTACTTC. Its translation: CSVVDGSETQYF.

This clonotype appeared a few times. V gene TRBV19 combines with J gene TRBJ1-2, with TRBD1 as a possible D gene (6 bases). CDR1 and CDR2 from the germline V gene are LNHDA and SQIVND (reference sequence). This CDR3 is 12 amino acids long. Deletions cut 7 bases from V and 3 bases from J, with 9 bases between. Here the CDR3 reads CASNQGHYGYTF. The CDR3 DNA reads TGTGCCAGTAACCAGGGGCACTATGGCTACACCTTC.

This clonotype was detected ten times or more. The rearrangement uses TRBV29-1 and TRBJ2-1; 11 bases agree with TRBD2. The CDR3 is 15 residues long. Germline CDR1 is SQVTM and CDR2 is ANQGSEA. The ends lost 5 bases at V and 0 bases at J; junction bases unmatched: 3. CDR3 sequence: CSVSGTSGSYNEQFF. CDR3 DNA: TGCAGCGTTTCCGGGACTAGCGGCTCCTACAATGAGCAGTTCTTC.

In this sample, this clonotype turned up many times. The J gene is TRBJ2-1, the V gene TRBV24-1; D gene uncertain. Trimming shortened V by 4 bases and J by 5 bases, and 11 bases separated the two germline ends. The CDR3 is made up of 14 amino acids. Germline V gene sequence: CDR1 KGHDR, CDR2 SFDVKD. The CDR3 nucleotides read TGTGCCACCAGTGACTTGAGCCAAAACAATGAGCAGTTCTTC. Translated, it gives CATSDLSQNNEQFF.

This clonotype was seen repeatedly, ten times or more. The V gene is TRBV6-2 or TRBV6-3, the J gene TRBJ1-1; no firm D call. The CDR3 totals 14 residues. Trimming pared 5 bases from V and 1 base from J, leaving 11 bases between. Germline V CDR1 and CDR2: MNHEY, SVGEGT. CDR3: CASSPNTANTEAFF. The CDR3, as DNA: TGTGCCAGCAGTCCTAACACGGCGAACACTGAAGCTTTCTTT.

A word on this clonotype: An end of the junction does not agree with germline; a read error may underlie this. The chain is built from TRBV6-6 and TRBJ2-4; TRBD1 aligns across 7 bases. Germline CDR1 is MNHNY and CDR2 is SVGAGI (reference sequence). This CDR3 has 16 amino acids. The CDR3 loop reads CASSSDRALAKKIQYF. CDR3 coding DNA: TGTGCCAGCAGTTCCGACAGGGCCTTAGCCAAAAAAATTCAGTACTTC.

This clonotype was seen repeatedly, ten times or more. This sequence joins TRBV15 and TRBJ1-4; 7 bases are shared with TRBD1. CDR3 size: 15 residues. The V segment lost 4 bases and the J segment 7 bases; nucleotides outside the gene matches: 9. CDR1 is LNHNV, CDR2 YYDKDF, per germline (reference sequence). The CDR3 region is CATSIGPGGSEKLFF. DNA for the CDR3: TGTGCCACCAGCATAGGTCCAGGGGGAAGTGAAAAACTGTTTTTT.

With respect to this clonotype: Its ends do not fully match the called genes, so a read error is possible. CDR3 in amino acids: CAWSASTGPLNF. The CDR3 nucleotides read TGTGCCTGGAGTGCCTCGACCGGCCCCCTCAACTTT. The chain links TRBV30 to TRBJ1-6, with D uncertain. Germline-derived CDR1 and CDR2 are GTSNPN and SVGIG (reference sequence). This CDR3 is built from 12 residues.

This clonotype was recorded at least ten times. The chain carries TRBV7-2 and TRBJ2-7; D is unclear. Germline CDR1 and CDR2: SGHTA and FQGNSA. The CDR3 extends over 14 amino acids. V gave up 1 base and J gave up 0 bases, with 7 bases separating them. The CDR3 protein is CASSLVGYSYEQYF. CDR3 DNA: TGTGCCAGCAGCTTAGTCGGATACTCCTACGAGCAGTACTTC. Full variable domain (outside the CDR3, taken from reference TRBV7-2 and TRBJ2-7): GAGVSQSPSNKVTEKGKDVELRCDPISGHTALYWYRQSLGQGLEFLIYFQGNSAPDKSGLPSDRFSAERTGGSVSTLTIQRTQQEDSAVYLCASSLVGYSYEQYFGPGTRLTVT.

The rearrangement links TRBV9 to TRBJ2-5; weak D call: TRBD1 (6 bases). Trimming stripped 0 bases from V and 5 bases from J, with 8 bases between. Germline CDR1 and CDR2: SGDLS and YYNGEE. The CDR3 loop spans 13 amino acids. CDR3 sequence: CASSVGTGETQYF. DNA of the CDR3: TGTGCCAGCAGCGTAGGTACAGGGGAGACCCAGTACTTC.

Written as DNA, the CDR3 is TGTGCCAGCAGCTACACGGGACACAGCACAGATACGCAGTATTTT. This sequence encodes CASSYTGHSTDTQYF. This sequence joins TRBV7-8 and TRBJ2-3; perhaps TRBD1 as D (6 bases). This CDR3 contains 15 residues. Germline-derived CDR1 and CDR2 are SGHVS and FQNEAQ. V was pared by 4 bases and J by 0 bases, with 11 bases between.

This clonotype was seen many times. J is TRBJ2-3 and V is TRBV27; 12 bases agree with TRBD2. The junction had 12 bases not matched to a gene; V was cut back by 4 bases and J by 4 bases. The CDR3 consists of 18 residues. The V gene's germline CDR1 is MNHEY and CDR2 SMNVEV (reference sequence). CDR3 sequence (DNA): TGTGCCAGCAGTTACAGACTAGCGGGAGCAACAAGGGCAGATACGCAGTATTTT. Translating gives CASSYRLAGATRADTQYF.

This clonotype was recorded at least ten times. The chain combines TRBV9 with TRBJ2-2; D remains unclear. The CDR3 loop spans 15 amino acids. Trimming pared 4 bases from V and 2 bases from J, leaving 12 bases between. CDR1 is SGDLS and CDR2 is YYNGEE in the germline V gene. The CDR3 region has the DNA TGTGCCAGCAGCCTAGGGAACGTAAACACCGGGGAGCTGTTTTTT. It specifies CASSLGNVNTGELFF.

This clonotype was counted a few times. Possible read error: a much larger clone is one base away. V and J are TRBV4-3 and TRBJ2-1; D remains unclear. The CDR3 has 15 residues. Germline V gene lookup returns CDR1 LGHNA and CDR2 YSLEER. CDR3 in DNA: TGCGCCGGCAGCCAAGACGACTCGTCCTGGAATGAGCAGTTCTTC. Translating gives CAGSQDDSSWNEQFF.

The table lists this clonotype with many counts. J is TRBJ2-5 and V is TRBV6-5; TRBD1 matches 7 bases. Germline CDR1 MNHEY, CDR2 SVGAGI. Germline trimming cut 5 bases from V and 5 bases from J; bases unmatched to any gene: 5. The CDR3 consists of 13 residues. The DNA of the CDR3 is TGTGCCAGCAGTGCAGGGGGATCGGAGACCCAGTACTTC. This encodes CASSAGGSETQYF.

By its share, this clonotype is medium-sized. The rearrangement links TRBV9 to TRBJ2-1; D gene uncertain. V was clipped by 3 bases and J by 6 bases, with 10 bases between them. The germline V gene has CDR1 SGDLS and CDR2 YYNGEE. This CDR3 has 13 amino acids. The CDR3 protein is CASSAYEFNEQFF. The DNA for the CDR3 is TGTGCCAGCAGCGCCTACGAATTCAATGAGCAGTTCTTC.

In this sample, this clonotype turned up many times. At one of its ends the junction is not consistent with the germline gene, which may arise from a read error. This chain links TRBV9 with TRBJ1-6; TRBD1 matches at 7 bases. Per the germline V gene, CDR1 is SGDLS and CDR2 is YYNGEE. CDR3 size: 14 residues. Written as DNA, the CDR3 is TGTGCCAGCAGCGTAGGGACAGGTGATTCACCCCTCAACTTT. Protein product: CASSVGTGDSPLNF.

This clonotype appeared many times. The rearrangement joins TRBV7-8 to TRBJ2-5; D tentatively reads TRBD1 or TRBD2 (6 bases each). The CDR3 loop spans 14 amino acids. V was trimmed by 5 bases and J by 4 bases, leaving 14 bases between them. CDR1 is SGHVS and CDR2 is FQNEAQ in the germline V gene. CDR3 loop: CASSPQGRRETQYF. CDR3 coding DNA: TGTGCCAGCAGCCCCCAGGGGAGGCGAGAGACCCAGTACTTC.

J is TRBJ1-4 and V is TRBV20-1, with 8 bases lining up with TRBD1. This CDR3 is 14 amino acids long. Trimming at V came to 6 bases and at J to 5 bases, leaving 8 bases not matched to a gene. Per germline, CDR1 DFQATT and CDR2 SNEGSKA (reference sequence). In DNA form, the CDR3 reads TGCAGTGCGCAATCAGGGGGCCTAAATGAAAAACTGTTTTTT. Translating gives CSAQSGGLNEKLFF.

This clonotype was seen repeatedly, ten times or more. The CDR3 nucleotides are TGCAGTGCTAGGGGGGCGACGGCCGTGGCTGAAGCTTTCTTT. Translating it yields CSARGATAVAEAFF. This chain links TRBV20-1 with TRBJ1-1, with D tentatively TRBD1 (6 bases). The V gene lost 3 bases and the J gene lost 6 bases, with 17 bases spanning the gap. The length of the CDR3 is 14 residues. Germline values: CDR1 DFQATT, CDR2 SNEGSKA (reference sequence).

Many counts were recorded for this clonotype. The chain links TRBV7-2 to TRBJ2-5, with D uncertain. The CDR3 consists of 15 residues. V was cut by 2 bases and J by 5 bases, with 15 bases left in between. Germline loops: CDR1 SGHTA, CDR2 FQGNSA. The CDR3 sequence is CASSLSQALRETQYF. In nucleotides, the CDR3 is TGTGCCAGCAGCTTAAGCCAGGCCCTGAGGGAGACCCAGTACTTC.

At least ten counts were recorded for this clonotype. This chain links TRBV12-3 or TRBV12-4 with TRBJ1-5, with 8 bases identical to TRBD1. The CDR3 contains 15 residues. After removal of 6 bases from V and 5 bases from J, the junction contained 9 bases not matched to a gene. The chain's CDR3 is CASRMTGEVDQPQHF. CDR3 DNA sequence: TGTGCCAGCAGGATGACAGGGGAGGTTGATCAGCCCCAGCATTTT.

This clonotype was observed at least ten times. The CDR3 region is CASSLGPRAIEEQYF. CDR3 bases: TGCGCCAGCAGCTTGGGGCCTAGGGCCATCGAAGAGCAGTACTTC. This chain connects TRBV5-1 to TRBJ2-7; D is undetermined. This CDR3 region has 15 residues. V lost 0 bases to trimming and J lost 7 bases, with 17 bases between them. CDR1 is SGHRS and CDR2 is YFSETQ in the germline V gene.

This clonotype was recorded a few times. CDR3 nucleotides: TGTGCCAGCAGCTTAACCGAGAGACGCACTGAAGCTTTCTTT. It translates to CASSLTERRTEAFF. This chain uses TRBV7-8 with TRBJ1-1; D not resolved. Trimming took 2 bases from V and 4 from J, leaving 11 bases between them. The CDR3 totals 14 residues. From germline, CDR1 is SGHVS and CDR2 FQNEAQ.

The chain recombines TRBV7-2 with TRBJ2-3, with D uncertain. The germline CDR1 and CDR2 sequences are SGHTA and FQGNSA. Deletions cut 5 bases from V and 1 base from J, with 4 bases between. The CDR3 length is 12 residues. The CDR3 protein is CASSPRTDTQYF. The CDR3 DNA is TGTGCCAGCAGCCCCCGCACAGATACGCAGTATTTT.

This clonotype showed up many times. This sequence joins TRBV11-2 and TRBJ1-3; D uncertain. Per the germline V gene, CDR1 is SGHAT and CDR2 is FQNNGV. Trimming cost V 5 bases and J 0 bases, with 11 bases left between them. The CDR3 has 15 residues. The CDR3 sequence is CASSGLRSSGNTIYF. CDR3 in DNA: TGTGCCAGCAGCGGCCTGAGGTCCTCTGGAAACACCATATATTTT.

There are many counts of this clonotype. The chain links TRBV5-1 to TRBJ2-7; TRBD1 is a possible D gene (5 bases). Germline CDR1 SGHRS, CDR2 YFSETQ. The CDR3 loop spans 15 amino acids. The germline V and J ends were trimmed by 4 bases and 0 bases, with 14 bases remaining between them. CDR3 sequence: CASSLMGPASYEQYF. The CDR3 bases are TGCGCCAGCAGCCTTATGGGGCCAGCCTCCTACGAGCAGTACTTC.